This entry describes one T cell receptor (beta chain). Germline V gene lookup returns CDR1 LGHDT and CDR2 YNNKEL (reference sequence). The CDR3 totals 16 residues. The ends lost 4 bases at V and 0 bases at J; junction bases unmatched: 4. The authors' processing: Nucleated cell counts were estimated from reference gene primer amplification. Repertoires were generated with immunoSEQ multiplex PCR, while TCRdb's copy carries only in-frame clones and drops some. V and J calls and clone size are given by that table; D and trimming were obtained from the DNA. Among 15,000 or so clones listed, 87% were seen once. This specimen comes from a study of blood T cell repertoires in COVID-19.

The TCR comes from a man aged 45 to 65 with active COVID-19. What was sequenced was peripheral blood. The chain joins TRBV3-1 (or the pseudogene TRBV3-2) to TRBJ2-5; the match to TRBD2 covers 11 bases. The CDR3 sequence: CASSPSSGRYQETQYF. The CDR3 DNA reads TGTGCCAGCAGCCCTTCTAGCGGGAGGTACCAAGAGACCCAGTACTTC.